This TCR beta chain was found in a study of blood T cell repertoires in COVID-19. In the study overall: Italy, Spain and the United States were the sources of the convalescent and acute COVID-19 samples. The analysed material was cDNA or gDNA that came from T cells, B-cell-depleted T cells, or PBMCs.

Generated by immunoSEQ multiplex PCR, the TCRdb table keeps only in-frame clones and is missing some. In the table there are 200,000 or so clones, approximately 84% of which are singletons. From germline, CDR1 is SGHTA and CDR2 FQGTGA. CDR3 size: 14 residues. V was trimmed by 4 bases and J by 0 bases, leaving 9 bases between them. The specimen sequenced was peripheral blood. This sequence originates from a human donor with acute or convalescent COVID-19. The donor label of this sample is uncertain. This chain links TRBV7-3 with TRBJ1-1; TRBD1 might be the D (5 bases). This chain's CDR3 is CASSSKGMNTEAFF. The CDR3 DNA sequence: TGTGCCAGCAGCTCAAAGGGGATGAACACTGAAGCTTTCTTT.